This T cell receptor (beta chain) is from a study of T-cell memory formation after mild COVID-19. A single record per CDR3 protein comes from TCRdb applying MiXCR to the 5' RACE reads. The table includes around 400,000 distinct CDR3 sequences, roughly 24% detected once. Of note for this clonotype: Its cognate antigen is unknown.

Study results and caveats: Contracting CD8+ clones were enriched in EMRA, CD4+ mainly in CM and EM.

Germline-derived CDR1 and CDR2 are LGHNA and YNFKEQ. There are 16 residues in the CDR3. The ends were cut back, 3 bases at V and 6 bases at J, with 17 bases in the middle. Input material: PBMCs or a T cell subset sorted from them (not recorded which). This sequence originates from an adult woman who had mild COVID-19 (a few samples of this study predate the infection). Cell type and time point are not known. This chain connects TRBV4-2 to TRBJ1-4; D may be TRBD1 (6 bases). In DNA, the CDR3 is TGTGCCAGCAGCCAGACAACAGGGAAAGGGGATGAAAAACTGTTTTTT. It is translated as CASSQTTGKGDEKLFF.